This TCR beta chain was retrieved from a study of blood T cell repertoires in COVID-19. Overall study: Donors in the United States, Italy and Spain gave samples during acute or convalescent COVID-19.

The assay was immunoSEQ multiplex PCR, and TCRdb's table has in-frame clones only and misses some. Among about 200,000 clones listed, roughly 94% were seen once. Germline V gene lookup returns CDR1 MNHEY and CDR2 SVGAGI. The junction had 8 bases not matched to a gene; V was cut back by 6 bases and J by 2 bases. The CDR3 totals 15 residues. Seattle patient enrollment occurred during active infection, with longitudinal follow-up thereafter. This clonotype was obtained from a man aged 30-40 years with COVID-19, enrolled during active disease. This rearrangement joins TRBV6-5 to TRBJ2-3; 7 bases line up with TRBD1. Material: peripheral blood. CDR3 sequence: CASRATGWDTDTQYF. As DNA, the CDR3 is TGTGCCAGCAGAGCGACAGGGTGGGACACAGATACGCAGTATTTT.